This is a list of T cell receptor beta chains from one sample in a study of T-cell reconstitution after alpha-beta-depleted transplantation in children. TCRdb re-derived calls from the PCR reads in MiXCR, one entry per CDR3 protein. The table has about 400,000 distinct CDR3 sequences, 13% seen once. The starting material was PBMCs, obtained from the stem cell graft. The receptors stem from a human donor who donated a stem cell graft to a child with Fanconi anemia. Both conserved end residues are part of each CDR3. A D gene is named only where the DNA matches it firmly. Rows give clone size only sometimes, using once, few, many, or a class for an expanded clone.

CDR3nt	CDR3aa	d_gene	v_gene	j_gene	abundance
TGTGCCACCAGCAGAGATACTCGGAGGGCCTTCAATGAGCAGTTCTTC	CATSRDTRRAFNEQFF	-	TRBV15	TRBJ2-1	-
TGTGCCAGCAGCCCGGCGGGACACTATGGCTACACCTTC	CASSPAGHYGYTF	-	TRBV3-1	TRBJ1-2	-
TGTGCCAGCAGTCTCGGACACCCCGTAGATCAGCCCCAGCATTTT	CASSLGHPVDQPQHF	-	TRBV12-3/TRBV12-4	TRBJ1-5	few
TGTGCCAGCAACGTAGAAGCCTTTAGCTCTGGAAACACCATATATTTT	CASNVEAFSSGNTIYF	-	TRBV6-1	TRBJ1-3	many
TGCAGCGTTGAAGGCGACACATCCTACAATGAGCAGTTCTTC	CSVEGDTSYNEQFF	-	TRBV29-1	TRBJ2-1	many
TGCAGCGTGGACAGGGGCTACGAGCAGTACTTC	CSVDRGYEQYF	TRBD1	TRBV29-1	TRBJ2-7	many
TGTGCCAGCAGTTTAGGACGGCTGGGGCAGGGTGAGAATCAGCCCCAGCATTTT	CASSLGRLGQGENQPQHF	-	TRBV12-3/TRBV12-4	TRBJ1-5	-
TGTGCCAGCAGCTTATGGGCCAGGCTATTATCTGGGGCCAACGTCCTGACTTTC	CASSLWARLLSGANVLTF	-	TRBV11-2	TRBJ2-6	few
TGTGCCAGCAAGGGGGTAAAAATGTGGGGCGGGGAAGGCACTGAAGCTTTCTTT	CASKGVKMWGGEGTEAFF	-	TRBV6-1	TRBJ1-1	-
TGTGCCAGCAGCCAAGATATCGGGCAGCCCCAGCATTTT	CASSQDIGQPQHF	-	TRBV3-1	TRBJ1-5	few
TGCGCCAGCAGCAAAACAGGGGAAACTAGCACAGATACGCAGTATTTT	CASSKTGETSTDTQYF	TRBD1	TRBV5-1	TRBJ2-3	-
TGTGCCAGCGGTAACAGGGGTTCGAACACTGAAGCTTTCTTT	CASGNRGSNTEAFF	TRBD1	TRBV27	TRBJ1-1	many
TGTGCCAGCTCACCTATCAGGGAGAATGAGCAGTTCTTC	CASSPIRENEQFF	-	TRBV18	TRBJ2-1	many
TGTGCCAGCACCTGGGACAGAAGAAACACCGGGGAGCTGTTTTTT	CASTWDRRNTGELFF	TRBD1	TRBV6-1	TRBJ2-2	-
TGTGCCAGCAGCTTAGGTGCATCCGGGGATAAAGATACGCAGTATTTT	CASSLGASGDKDTQYF	-	TRBV11-3	TRBJ2-3	-
TGTGCCAGCAGTTTTGTGGGGACAGATAAAAATGAAGCTTTCTTT	CASSFVGTDKNEAFF	TRBD1	TRBV27	TRBJ1-1	few
TGTGCCAGCACCCTGCGGGGAATCACTGAAGCTTTCTTT	CASTLRGITEAFF	-	TRBV28	TRBJ1-1	-
TGCAGTGCTACAGGGACAGGGGGGGGTAATGAAAAACTGTTTTTT	CSATGTGGGNEKLFF	TRBD1	TRBV20-1	TRBJ1-4	many
TGTGCCATCAGTAGGACAGGGTACAACGAGCAGTACTTC	CAISRTGYNEQYF	TRBD1	TRBV10-3	TRBJ2-7	few
TGTGCCAGCAGCTTAGAAGGGCGGGGGGGCACTGAAGCTTTCTTT	CASSLEGRGGTEAFF	-	TRBV7-2	TRBJ1-1	-
TGTGCCAGCTCACCCGACAGGGGAGGTGGATACGAGCAGTACTTC	CASSPDRGGGYEQYF	TRBD1	TRBV18	TRBJ2-7	many
TGCGCCAGCAGCCAAGTGAGGGAGGGTGTTGACTATGGCTACACCTTC	CASSQVREGVDYGYTF	-	TRBV4-3	TRBJ1-2	-
TGTGCCAGCAGCTTAATGGGGGGACTAGCGGGTGGCAATGAGCAGTTCTTC	CASSLMGGLAGGNEQFF	TRBD2	TRBV7-2	TRBJ2-1	many
TGTGCCAGCAGTCCAGTGGGGGGCCGCAGAGATACGCAGTATTTT	CASSPVGGRRDTQYF	-	TRBV28	TRBJ2-3	-
TGTGCCAGCATCGGACAGGGGAACACTGAAGCTTTCTTT	CASIGQGNTEAFF	TRBD1	TRBV28	TRBJ1-1	-
TGCGCCAGCAGCAACCAGGGGTTAGGCAATCAGCCCCAGCATTTT	CASSNQGLGNQPQHF	-	TRBV4-1	TRBJ1-5	-
TGTGCCAGCAGCATGATACAGGGGGGCAATCAGCCCCAGCATTTT	CASSMIQGGNQPQHF	TRBD1	TRBV28	TRBJ1-5	many
TGTGCCAGCAGCTTAGCCGGGGGGGTGCAAGAGACCCAGTACTTC	CASSLAGGVQETQYF	TRBD2	TRBV7-2	TRBJ2-5	many
TGTGCCAGCAGTTACTCCCAGGGAGCTTATGGCTACACCTTC	CASSYSQGAYGYTF	-	TRBV6-5	TRBJ1-2	-
TGTGCCACCCAGGACAGTAACTATGGCTACACCTTC	CATQDSNYGYTF	-	TRBV24-1	TRBJ1-2	few
TGTGCCAGCAGCTTATACGGGGCCCCCTACAATGAGCAGTTCTTC	CASSLYGAPYNEQFF	-	TRBV13	TRBJ2-1	many
TGTGCCAGCAGCGTAACCGGACAGGGTGAAAACATTCAGTACTTC	CASSVTGQGENIQYF	TRBD1	TRBV9	TRBJ2-4	many
TGTGCCAGCGGACGAGCGGGGTTTGAGGGCTACGAGCAGTACTTC	CASGRAGFEGYEQYF	TRBD2	TRBV6-1	TRBJ2-7	few
TGTGCCAGCAGTTACTCGGGACAGGGGGCCTACGAGCAGTACTTC	CASSYSGQGAYEQYF	TRBD1	TRBV6-5	TRBJ2-7	-
TGTGCCATCAGTGAGTCTAGGACAGGGACAGATACGCAGTATTTT	CAISESRTGTDTQYF	TRBD1	TRBV10-3	TRBJ2-3	few
TGTGCCAGCAGCTTTCAGATGCACAATGAGCAGTTCTTC	CASSFQMHNEQFF	-	TRBV7-9	TRBJ2-1	many
TGCGCCAGCAGCCACCCTCGACAGCTCTCTGGGGCCAACGTCCTGACTTTC	CASSHPRQLSGANVLTF	-	TRBV4-1	TRBJ2-6	few
TGCAGCGTTGAGGATCGACTAGCGGGGGGGCCGGGCACAGATACGCAGTATTTT	CSVEDRLAGGPGTDTQYF	TRBD2	TRBV29-1	TRBJ2-3	-
TGTGCCAGCAGACGGGACTCAGGGAATGAGCAGTTCTTC	CASRRDSGNEQFF	-	TRBV6-1	TRBJ2-1	few
TGTGCCAGCAGTTACTCCCCCCGGACAGGGAACACTGAAGCTTTCTTT	CASSYSPRTGNTEAFF	TRBD1	TRBV6-5	TRBJ1-1	-
TGTGCCAGCAGAGGACAGCTCTACGAGCAGTACTTC	CASRGQLYEQYF	-	TRBV28	TRBJ2-7	many
TGCAGTGCTAGACGGGACTTTCGTGAAAAACTGTTTTTT	CSARRDFREKLFF	-	TRBV20-1	TRBJ1-4	-
TGCGCCAGCAGCTTGGGGCGGACAGGAGATACGCAGTATTTT	CASSLGRTGDTQYF	TRBD1	TRBV5-1	TRBJ2-3	few
TGCGCCAGCAGGCATTCGCACTTGGGCCAAAATGAGCAGTTCTTC	CASRHSHLGQNEQFF	-	TRBV4-3	TRBJ2-1	many
TGTGCCCTCTTAAGGGGCGGCCCTGAAGCTTTCTTT	CALLRGGPEAFF	-	TRBV7-2	TRBJ1-1	few
TGTGCCAGCAGCCAAGGACACAGAGGCCAAGAGACCCAGTACTTC	CASSQGHRGQETQYF	-	TRBV3-1	TRBJ2-5	few
TGTGCCACCAGCGGGACAGGGGAGAACACTGAAGCTTTCTTT	CATSGTGENTEAFF	TRBD1	TRBV24-1	TRBJ1-1	few
TGTGCCAGCAGCCCTAGCCGGGACGGGGAAAAACTGTTTTTT	CASSPSRDGEKLFF	-	TRBV7-2	TRBJ1-4	few